One and the same sample provided the 13 T cell receptor beta chains below, sequenced in a study of T-cell reconstitution after alpha-beta-depleted transplantation in children. TCRbeta library construction was performed incorporating unique molecular identifiers. TCRdb re-called the PCR reads with MiXCR, one entry per CDR3 protein. The table includes roughly 350,000 distinct CDR3 sequences, under 13% detected once. This sample comprised PBMCs from the stem cell graft donor, obtained from the stem cell graft. Receptor source: a human donor who donated a stem cell graft to a child with acute lymphoblastic leukemia.

The chain employs TRBV7-2 and TRBJ2-7; 8 bases are shared with TRBD1. CDR1 and CDR2 from the germline V gene are SGHTA and FQGNSA. The CDR3 spans 15 residues. V was clipped by 2 bases and J by 4 bases; unmatched bases: 7. The chain's CDR3 is CASSLSPGGPYEQYF. CDR3 coding DNA: TGTGCCAGCAGCTTATCCCCAGGGGGCCCTTACGAGCAGTACTTC.

In its sample, this clonotype was seen many times. This chain's CDR3 is CASSLGQALVEYEQYF. CDR3 nucleotide sequence: TGTGCCAGCAGCTTAGGGCAGGCCCTTGTAGAATACGAGCAGTACTTC. This chain links TRBV7-9 with TRBJ2-7; no definite D call. V lost 1 base to trimming and J lost 4 bases, with 17 bases between them. Germline V gene sequence: CDR1 SEHNR, CDR2 FQNEAQ (reference sequence). This CDR3 comprises 16 residues.

As for this clonotype: At one end, the junction sequence differs from germline, possibly due to a read error. The genes are TRBV5-1 and TRBJ2-1; the match to TRBD1 covers 10 bases. This CDR3 region has 15 residues. The V gene's germline CDR1 is SGHRS and CDR2 YFSETQ. The CDR3 bases are TGCGCCAGCGGCTTGGGGACAGGGGTCTACAATGAGCAGTTCTTC. Translating gives CASGLGTGVYNEQFF.

V gene TRBV7-9 combines with J gene TRBJ2-2; D perhaps matches TRBD2 (5 bases). The CDR3 totals 16 residues. Germline CDR1 is SEHNR and CDR2 is FQNEAQ (reference sequence). V was trimmed by 4 bases and J by 6 bases, leaving 18 bases between them. CDR3 sequence (DNA): TGTGCCAGCAGCTCCCCGAGGGCCCAGGTTTCCGGGGAGCTGTTTTTT. It encodes CASSSPRAQVSGELFF.

This sequence joins TRBV5-8 and TRBJ1-2; D remains unclear. Trimming took off 3 bases at V and 6 bases at J, with 18 bases between the two ends. Per germline, CDR1 SGHTS and CDR2 YDEGEE. The CDR3 covers 15 residues. The CDR3 region is CASSSTLGGLDGYTF. DNA of the CDR3: TGTGCCAGCAGCTCGACCTTAGGAGGGTTAGATGGCTACACCTTC.

This clonotype was observed a few times. The genes are TRBV6-1 and TRBJ2-3; TRBD2 matches 8 bases. Germline CDR1 MNHNS, CDR2 SASEGT. Trimming at V came to 6 bases and at J to 4 bases, leaving 12 bases not matched to a gene. The CDR3 loop spans 16 amino acids. The CDR3 sequence is CASRGDWFGGADTQYF. Written as DNA, the CDR3 is TGTGCCAGCAGGGGTGACTGGTTCGGGGGGGCAGATACGCAGTATTTT.

The genes are TRBV7-8 and TRBJ2-5; D unresolved. Deletions cut 4 bases from V and 5 bases from J, with 26 bases between. Germline CDR1 reads SGHVS; CDR2 reads FQNEAQ. The CDR3 consists of 18 residues. The CDR3 loop reads CASSYSQSTPSSYETQYF. CDR3 DNA sequence: TGTGCCAGCAGCTATTCCCAATCAACCCCTTCGAGCTATGAGACCCAGTACTTC.

The V call is TRBV2, the J call TRBJ2-7; the match to TRBD1 covers 8 bases. With 9 bases clipped from V and 0 bases from J, the junction kept 4 bases outside the gene matches. The CDR3 is 13 amino acids. Germline V gives CDR1 SNHLY, CDR2 FYNNEI. The CDR3 DNA reads as TGTGCCAGGGGACAGGCAAGCTCCTACGAGCAGTACTTC. The encoded protein is CARGQASSYEQYF.

This clonotype was detected many times. This chain uses TRBV28 with TRBJ2-7; the D gene is possibly TRBD2 (5 bases). Germline CDR1 MDHEN, CDR2 SYDVKM. The CDR3 contains 13 residues. Trimming cost V 6 bases and J 4 bases, with 13 bases left between them. DNA for the CDR3: TGTGCCAGCAGCCCCCGAGGGCCTTACGAGCAGTACTTC. The encoded protein is CASSPRGPYEQYF.

The table lists this clonotype with many counts. The chain employs TRBV6-5 and TRBJ2-2; tentative D call: TRBD1 (5 bases). CDR3 length: 12 residues. Per the germline V gene, CDR1 is MNHEY and CDR2 is SVGAGI. Deletions cut 8 bases from V and 5 bases from J, with 9 bases between. This CDR3 is CASGRATGELFF. The DNA of the CDR3 is TGTGCCAGCGGCAGGGCAACCGGGGAGCTGTTTTTT.

The chain joins TRBV10-3 to TRBJ1-6, with TRBD1 matching 9 bases. Per the germline V gene, CDR1 is ENHRY and CDR2 is SYGVKD. The V gene end was trimmed by 6 bases and the J gene end by 5 bases; junction bases not matched to a gene: 8. The CDR3 loop spans 16 amino acids. Written as DNA, the CDR3 is TGTGCCATCAGAACAGAGACAGGGGGAGATAATTCACCCCTCCACTTT. It yields the protein CAIRTETGGDNSPLHF.

The chain joins TRBV30 to TRBJ1-5; D perhaps matches TRBD1 (5 bases). Looked up from germline, CDR1 is GTSNPN and CDR2 is SVGIG (reference sequence). There are 13 residues in the CDR3. Trimming removed 0 bases from V and 6 bases from J, with 9 bases in between. The CDR3 sequence: CAWSVKGSQPQHF. The CDR3 nucleotides are TGTGCCTGGAGTGTAAAGGGGTCTCAGCCCCAGCATTTT.

This clonotype has more than one count but fewer than ten. The chain carries TRBV7-8 and TRBJ2-7; no reliable D call. Germline CDR1 and CDR2: SGHVS and FQNEAQ. V was trimmed by 0 bases and J by 5 bases, leaving 8 bases between them. The CDR3 sequence is 13 residues long. CDR3 DNA: TGTGCCAGCAGCTTAGCCCGAACTCACGAGCAGTACTTC. This sequence encodes CASSLARTHEQYF.